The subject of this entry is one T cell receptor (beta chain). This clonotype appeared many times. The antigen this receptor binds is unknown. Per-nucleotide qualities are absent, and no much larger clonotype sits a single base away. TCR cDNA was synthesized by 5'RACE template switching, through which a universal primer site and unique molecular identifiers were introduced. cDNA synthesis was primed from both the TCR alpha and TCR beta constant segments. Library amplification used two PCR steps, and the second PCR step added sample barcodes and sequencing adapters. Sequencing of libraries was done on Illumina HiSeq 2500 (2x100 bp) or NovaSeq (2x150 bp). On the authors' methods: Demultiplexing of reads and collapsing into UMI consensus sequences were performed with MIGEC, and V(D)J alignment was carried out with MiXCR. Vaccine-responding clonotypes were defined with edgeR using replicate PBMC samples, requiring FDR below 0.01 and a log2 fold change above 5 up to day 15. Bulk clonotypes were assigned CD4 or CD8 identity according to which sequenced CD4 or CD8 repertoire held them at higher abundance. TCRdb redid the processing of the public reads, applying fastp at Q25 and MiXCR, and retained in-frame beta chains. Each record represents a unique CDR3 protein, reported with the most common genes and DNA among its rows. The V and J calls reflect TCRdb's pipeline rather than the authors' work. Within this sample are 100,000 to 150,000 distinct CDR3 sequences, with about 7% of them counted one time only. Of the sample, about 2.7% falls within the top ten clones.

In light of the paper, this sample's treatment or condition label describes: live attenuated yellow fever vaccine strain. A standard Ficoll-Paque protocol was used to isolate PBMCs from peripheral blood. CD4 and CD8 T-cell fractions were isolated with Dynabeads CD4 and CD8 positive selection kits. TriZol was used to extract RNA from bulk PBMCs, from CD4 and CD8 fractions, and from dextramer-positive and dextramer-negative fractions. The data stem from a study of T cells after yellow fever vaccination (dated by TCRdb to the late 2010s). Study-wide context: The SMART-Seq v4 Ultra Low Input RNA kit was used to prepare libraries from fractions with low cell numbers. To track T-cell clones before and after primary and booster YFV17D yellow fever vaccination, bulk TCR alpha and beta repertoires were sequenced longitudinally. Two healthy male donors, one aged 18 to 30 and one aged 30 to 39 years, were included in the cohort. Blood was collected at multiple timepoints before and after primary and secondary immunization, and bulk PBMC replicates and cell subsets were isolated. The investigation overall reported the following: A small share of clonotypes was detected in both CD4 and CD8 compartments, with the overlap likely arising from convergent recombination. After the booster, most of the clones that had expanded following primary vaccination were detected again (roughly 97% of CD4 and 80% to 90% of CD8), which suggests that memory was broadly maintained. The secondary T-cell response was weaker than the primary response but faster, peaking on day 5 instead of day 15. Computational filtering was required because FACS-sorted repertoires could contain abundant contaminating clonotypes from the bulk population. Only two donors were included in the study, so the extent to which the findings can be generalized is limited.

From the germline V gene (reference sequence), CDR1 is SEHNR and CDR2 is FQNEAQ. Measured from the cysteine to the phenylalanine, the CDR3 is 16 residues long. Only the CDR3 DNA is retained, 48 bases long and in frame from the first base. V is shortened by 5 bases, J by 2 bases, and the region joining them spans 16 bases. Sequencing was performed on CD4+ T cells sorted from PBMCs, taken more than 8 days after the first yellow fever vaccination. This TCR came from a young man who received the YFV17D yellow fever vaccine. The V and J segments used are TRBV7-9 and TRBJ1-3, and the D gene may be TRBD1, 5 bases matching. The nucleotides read TGTGCCAGCAGCCGACGCCAGGGAATCGCTGGAAACACCATATATTTT. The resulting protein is CASSRRQGIAGNTIYF.